Given below is one T cell receptor beta chain in context. The CDR3 is 13 amino acids. V was clipped by 6 bases and J by 4 bases, with 12 bases between them. Germline CDR1 and CDR2: ENHRY and SYGVKD. These data originate in a study of blood T cell repertoires in COVID-19. The wider study: T cells, B-cell-depleted T cells, or PBMCs supplied cDNA or gDNA.

Original processing notes: Amplification from reference gene primers served as the basis for estimated nucleated cell counts. Only in-frame clones appear in the TCRdb table, and some are missing; sequencing was by immunoSEQ multiplex PCR. That table is the source of V, J and clone size, and D and trimming were worked out from the DNA. Of approximately 210,000 clones in the sample, about 91% were seen once. The V call is TRBV10-3, the J call TRBJ1-1; D is perhaps TRBD1 (6 bases). Sequencing was done on a sample of peripheral blood. This clonotype was obtained from a middle-aged woman with acute or convalescent COVID-19. The DNA for the CDR3 is TGTGCCATCAGGTCGGGGGGCTCCACTGAAGCTTTCTTT. Translation: CAIRSGGSTEAFF.